Shown below are 15 T cell receptor beta chains from a single sample sequenced in a study of identical twins' blood T cells. MiXCR, applied by TCRdb to the 5' RACE reads, yields one record per CDR3 protein. Counted here are fewer than 450,000 distinct CDR3 sequences, roughly 30% occurring once; the ten biggest clones make up 6.1%. Sequencing was carried out using PBMCs. Source of these receptors: a woman aged 18 to 55 in good health.

This clonotype was counted only a few times. CDR3 sequence: CSPRRRTSGETQYF. The CDR3 region has the DNA TGCAGCCCCCGCCGCAGGACTAGCGGAGAGACCCAGTACTTC. J is TRBJ2-5 and V is TRBV20-1; 10 nucleotides align to TRBD2. The length of the CDR3 is 14 residues. Germline loops: CDR1 DFQATT, CDR2 SNEGSKA (reference sequence).

The sample holds a few counts of this clonotype. The CDR3 sequence: CASSAPTPTEAFF. The CDR3 DNA follows: TGTGCCAGCAGCGCACCGACGCCCACTGAAGCTTTCTTT. The chain employs TRBV7-9 and TRBJ1-1; the D is unclear. The V end lost 5 bases, the J end lost 4 bases, and 11 bases lay between the germline ends. Germline-derived CDR1 and CDR2 are SEHNR and FQNEAQ (reference sequence). The CDR3 runs 13 residues.

This clonotype has just one count. The chain employs TRBV20-1 and TRBJ1-4; D unclear. In germline, CDR1 is DFQATT, CDR2 SNEGSKA (reference sequence). Trimming left V 6 bases short and J 6 bases short, with 11 bases between. The CDR3 runs to 12 residues. CDR3 nucleotide sequence: TGCAGTGCCGCCCAGACGGATGAAAAACTGTTTTTT. It yields the protein CSAAQTDEKLFF.

This clonotype came up many times. V is TRBV11-1 and J is TRBJ2-7; 7 positions agree with TRBD1. The V segment lost 5 bases and the J segment 5 bases; nucleotides outside the gene matches: 3. The CDR3 has 12 amino acids. Germline CDR1 reads SGHAT; CDR2 reads FQDESV (reference sequence). The CDR3 sequence: CASSTDRDEQYF. The CDR3 region has the DNA TGTGCCAGCAGCACCGACAGGGACGAGCAGTACTTC.

This clonotype has more than one count but fewer than ten. The chain is built from TRBV28 and TRBJ1-2; D unresolved. The V gene lost 8 bases and the J gene lost 8 bases, with 12 bases spanning the gap. The germline CDR1 and CDR2 sequences are MDHEN and SYDVKM. This CDR3 region has 11 residues. The chain's CDR3 is CASFSEGGYTF. For the CDR3, the DNA is TGTGCCAGCTTCTCAGAAGGCGGCTACACCTTC.

This chain connects TRBV5-1 to TRBJ2-5; D may be TRBD2 (6 bases). Per germline, CDR1 SGHRS and CDR2 YFSETQ. There are 15 residues in the CDR3. The V gene lost 0 bases and the J gene lost 2 bases, with 11 bases spanning the gap. In DNA form, the CDR3 reads TGCGCCAGCAGCTTGGCCTCGGGGGTTCAAGAGACCCAGTACTTC. It translates to CASSLASGVQETQYF.

V is TRBV20-1 and J is TRBJ2-1; D ambiguous. Germline loops: CDR1 DFQATT, CDR2 SNEGSKA (reference sequence). The length of the CDR3 is 16 residues. Trimming removed 0 bases from V and 0 bases from J, with 12 bases in between. DNA of the CDR3: TGCAGTGCTAGAGATGTTACCAAGGGCTCCTACAATGAGCAGTTCTTC. Amino acid sequence: CSARDVTKGSYNEQFF.

A few counts support this clonotype. This rearrangement joins TRBV20-1 to TRBJ2-3; 7 nucleotides align to TRBD2. Germline CDR1 reads DFQATT; CDR2 reads SNEGSKA (reference sequence). With 5 bases clipped from V and 2 bases from J, the junction kept 7 bases outside the gene matches. CDR3 length equals 14 residues. Here the CDR3 DNA reads TGCAGTGCTCCCTCGGGGGGAAACACAGATACGCAGTATTTT. Translated: CSAPSGGNTDTQYF.

CDR3 sequence (DNA): TGTGCCAGCAGTGAAGCTTGGGGTTACACCGGGGAGCTGTTTTTT. It encodes CASSEAWGYTGELFF. V usage is TRBV6-1 and J usage is TRBJ2-2; D ambiguous. This CDR3 comprises 15 residues. V was shortened by 0 bases and J by 3 bases, with 8 bases between the two germline ends. Germline lookup yields CDR1 MNHNS and CDR2 SASEGT.

This clonotype occurred a few times. The chain has TRBV9 and TRBJ1-4, with D perhaps TRBD1 (5 bases). The ends were cut back, 4 bases at V and 7 bases at J, with 11 bases in the middle. Germline V gene lookup returns CDR1 SGDLS and CDR2 YYNGEE. The CDR3 runs to 13 residues. Here the CDR3 reads CASSTRDREKLFF. The CDR3 DNA is TGTGCCAGCAGCACCAGGGACCGTGAAAAACTGTTTTTT.

This clonotype has a handful of counts. The rearrangement joins TRBV7-9 to TRBJ1-1; D remains unclear. The CDR3 totals 13 residues. Between the trimmed V and J ends, which lost 3 bases and 4 bases, there was a span of 9 bases. Germline V gene lookup returns CDR1 SEHNR and CDR2 FQNEAQ (reference sequence). CDR3 nucleotide sequence: TGTGCCAGCAGCTTTTTCGGGAGCACTGAAGCTTTCTTT. It specifies CASSFFGSTEAFF.

This clonotype has more than one count but fewer than ten. The V and J genes are TRBV10-1 and TRBJ2-3; 8 nucleotides match TRBD2. The CDR3 is 15 residues long. Trimming removed 3 bases from V and 5 bases from J; junction bases left unmatched: 7. The germline gives CDR1 WNHNN, CDR2 SYGVQD (reference sequence). CDR3 coding DNA: TGCGCCAGCAGTGACAGCGGGAGTGTATTAGATACGCAGTATTTT. Encoded protein: CASSDSGSVLDTQYF.

V is TRBV29-1 and J is TRBJ1-2, with 7 bases identical to TRBD1. Germline trimming cut 3 bases from V and 5 bases from J; bases unmatched to any gene: 9. CDR1 is SQVTM, CDR2 ANQGSEA, per germline. The CDR3 extends over 14 amino acids. CDR3 coding DNA: TGCAGCGTTGACGGGGTACAGGGGAGGTATGGCTACACCTTC. It codes for CSVDGVQGRYGYTF.

This clonotype appeared many times. The rearrangement joins TRBV21-1 to TRBJ1-3. TRBV21-1 is a pseudogene segment. The CDR3 is 15 amino acids. For the CDR3, the DNA is TGTGCCACTTCCTTGCCGTCATTCTCTGGAAACACCATATATTTT. Protein sequence: CATSLPSFSGNTIYF.

V is TRBV4-1 and J is TRBJ2-7; D ambiguous. CDR3 length: 15 amino acids. Per the germline V gene, CDR1 is MGHRA and CDR2 is YSYEKL. V lost 1 base and J 2 bases, leaving 12 bases between the germline ends. Here the CDR3 DNA reads TGCGCCAGCAGCCAAGGATTCTCATATACCTACGAGCAGTACTTC. Protein sequence: CASSQGFSYTYEQYF.